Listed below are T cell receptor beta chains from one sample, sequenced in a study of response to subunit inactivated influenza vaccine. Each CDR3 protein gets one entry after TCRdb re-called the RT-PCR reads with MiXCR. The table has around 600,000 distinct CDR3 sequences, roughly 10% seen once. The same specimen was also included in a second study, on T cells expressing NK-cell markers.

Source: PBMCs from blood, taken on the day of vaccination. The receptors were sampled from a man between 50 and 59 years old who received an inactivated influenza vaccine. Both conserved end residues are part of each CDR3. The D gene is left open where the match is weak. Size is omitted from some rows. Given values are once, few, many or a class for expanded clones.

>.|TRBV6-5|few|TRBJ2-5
CASSYSVKETQYF
TGTGCCAGCAGTTACTCGGTAAAAGAGACCCAGTACTTC
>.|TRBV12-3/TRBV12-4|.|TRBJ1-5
CASSFGLLDTQHF
TGTGCCAGCAGTTTCGGGCTTTTGGATACGCAGCATTTT
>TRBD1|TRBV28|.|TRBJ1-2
CASSLSDRGALYGYTF
TGTGCCAGCAGTTTGTCTGACAGGGGGGCTCTCTATGGCTACACCTTC
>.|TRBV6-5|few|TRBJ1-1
CASIRRGTMNTEAFF
TGTGCCAGCATTAGGAGGGGAACCATGAACACTGAAGCTTTCTTT
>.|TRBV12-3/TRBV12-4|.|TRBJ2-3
CASSSRPLGGGVTDTQYF
TGTGCCAGCAGTTCCCGCCCTCTCGGAGGGGGGGTCACAGATACGCAGTATTTT
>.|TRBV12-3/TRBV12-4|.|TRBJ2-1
CAGSPRANEQFF
TGTGCCGGCAGCCCTCGTGCTAATGAGCAGTTCTTC
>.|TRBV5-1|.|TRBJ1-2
CASSSQGIVGYTF
TGCGCCAGCAGCTCTCAGGGTATAGTTGGCTACACCTTC
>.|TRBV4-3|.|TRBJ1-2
CASSQDLSEAALANYGYTF
TGCGCCAGCAGCCAAGATCTTAGTGAGGCTGCGCTTGCTAACTATGGCTACACCTTC
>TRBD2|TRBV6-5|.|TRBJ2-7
CASSYSLAGTNEQYF
TGTGCCAGCAGTTACTCCCTAGCGGGGACCAACGAGCAGTACTTC
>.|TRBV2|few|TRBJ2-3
CASIRYPTDTQYF
TGTGCCAGCATCCGGTACCCAACAGATACGCAGTATTTT
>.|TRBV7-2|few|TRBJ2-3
CASSLALGGPRTDTQYF
TGTGCCAGCAGCTTAGCGCTGGGGGGACCTCGGACAGATACGCAGTATTTT
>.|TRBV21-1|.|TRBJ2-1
CASSKAEEKGGGTSGECSYNEQFF
TGTGCCAGCAGCAAAGCTGAGGAGAAAGGGGGTGGAACTAGCGGTGAGTGTTCCTACAATGAGCAGTTCTTC
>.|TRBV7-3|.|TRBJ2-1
CASSLKFRGSHNEQFF
TGTGCCAGCAGCTTAAAATTTCGGGGGTCCCACAATGAGCAGTTCTTC
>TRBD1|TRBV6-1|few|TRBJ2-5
CASSPRDRGGETQYF
TGTGCCAGCAGCCCCCGGGACAGGGGAGGAGAGACCCAGTACTTC
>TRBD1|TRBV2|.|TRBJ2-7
CASKEDRASEQYF
TGTGCCAGCAAAGAGGACAGGGCCTCCGAGCAGTACTTC
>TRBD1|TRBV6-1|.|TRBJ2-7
CATQRTGQPYEQYF
TGTGCCACCCAACGTACGGGACAGCCCTACGAGCAGTACTTC
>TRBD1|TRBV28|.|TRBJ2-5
CASSSIGTGDVETQYF
TGTGCCAGCAGTTCCATAGGGACAGGGGACGTGGAGACCCAGTACTTC
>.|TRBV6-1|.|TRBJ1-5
CASSEERGGNQPQHF
TGTGCCAGCAGTGAAGAACGGGGAGGCAATCAGCCCCAGCATTTT
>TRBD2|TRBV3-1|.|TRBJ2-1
CASSRGAGVTHNEQFF
TGTGCCAGCAGCCGTGGAGCGGGAGTAACACACAATGAGCAGTTCTTC
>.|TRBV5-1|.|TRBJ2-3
CASSWVQGREDTQYF
TGCGCCAGCAGCTGGGTCCAGGGCAGGGAAGATACGCAGTATTTT
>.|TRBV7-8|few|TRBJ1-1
CASSLESVLGTEAFF
TGTGCCAGCAGCTTAGAGAGCGTTTTAGGGACTGAAGCTTTCTTT
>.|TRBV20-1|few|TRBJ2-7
CSASDRVFYEQYF
TGCAGTGCTAGTGACCGGGTATTCTACGAGCAGTACTTC
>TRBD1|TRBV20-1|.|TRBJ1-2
CSATFLGQDYGYTF
TGCAGTGCTACCTTCTTGGGACAGGACTATGGCTACACCTTC
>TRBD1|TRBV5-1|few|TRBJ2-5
CASNKGGRETQYF
TGCGCCAGCAACAAAGGGGGCCGAGAGACCCAGTACTTC
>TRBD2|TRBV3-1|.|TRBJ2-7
CASSQAGLAGSYEQYF
TGTGCCAGCAGCCAAGCGGGACTAGCGGGATCCTACGAGCAGTACTTC
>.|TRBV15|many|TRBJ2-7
CATSTGVGLLVLEQYF
TGTGCCACCAGCACCGGGGTGGGACTCCTTGTCCTCGAGCAGTACTTC
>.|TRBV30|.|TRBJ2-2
CAWNVNTGELFF
TGTGCCTGGAACGTAAACACCGGGGAGCTGTTTTTT
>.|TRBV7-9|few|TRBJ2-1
CASSLEDSTPFF
TGTGCCAGCAGCTTAGAGGACAGCACTCCGTTCTTC
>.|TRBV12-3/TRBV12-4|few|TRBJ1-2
CASSSGTAYGYTF
TGTGCCAGCAGTTCCGGGACGGCCTATGGCTACACCTTC